The rows below give T cell receptor beta chains drawn from one sample of a study of molecular identifiers for immune sequencing clone quantification. TCRdb used MiXCR to reprocess the PCR reads, holding one entry per CDR3 protein. The sample has about 640,000 distinct CDR3 sequences, 15% to 20% seen once. The sample consisted of naive CD8+ T cells from blood, with Jurkat cell RNA spiked in. The receptor source for this set is a human donor in good health. Some libraries in this study had Jurkat cell RNA spiked in. Each CDR3 is given with its conserved first and last residue. Each record gives: J gene, V gene, CDR3 protein.

>TRBJ2-4|TRBV4-1
CASSQAPGAKNIQYF
>TRBJ2-7|TRBV29-1
CSVVGAVHEQYF
>TRBJ2-7|TRBV9
CASSPSSGHEQYF
>TRBJ1-6|TRBV4-1
CASSQDHAYNSPLHF
>TRBJ2-5|TRBV27
CASSPVMAKGGETQYF
>TRBJ1-1|TRBV25-1
CASSQTGHNTEAFF
>TRBJ2-1|TRBV11-2
CASSLNGLAGGQTYNEQFF
>TRBJ1-2|TRBV4-2
CASSPGPSPIYYGYTF
>TRBJ2-7|TRBV28
CASSLEGPRYEQYF
>TRBJ2-7|TRBV7-9
CASSSQPGRKYF
>TRBJ1-6|TRBV27
CASSFRAGSPLHF
>TRBJ2-3|TRBV7-3
CASSLVGHTDTQYF
>TRBJ2-1|TRBV12-3/TRBV12-4
CASSSGGVPQFF
>TRBJ2-5|TRBV12-3/TRBV12-4
CASSSGRTGGGETQYF
>TRBJ1-5|TRBV12-3/TRBV12-4
CASTPLANQPQHF
>TRBJ2-5|TRBV28
CASTPGIGVGLETQYF
>TRBJ1-1|TRBV7-9
CASSLGWGPDTEAFF
>TRBJ1-2|TRBV4-3
CASSQGRPPEEGYTF
>TRBJ2-2|TRBV28
CASTPAGSGELFF
>TRBJ2-5|TRBV5-4
CVSSSDSGKQGVETQYF
>TRBJ2-7|TRBV3-1
CASSQGLAEGSYEQYF
>TRBJ2-7|TRBV6-2/TRBV6-3
CASKTTGTKYEQYF
>TRBJ2-4|TRBV2
CASEVQENIQYF
>TRBJ2-5|TRBV30
CAWGGDKIPQETQYF
>TRBJ2-5|TRBV7-9
CASSLVSGGSHLLEDQETQYF
>TRBJ2-3|TRBV10-3
CAISEASASTDTQYF
>TRBJ2-7|TRBV5-1
CASNGGGASGEQYF
>TRBJ2-3|TRBV12-3/TRBV12-4
CASSFLGPTDTQYF
>TRBJ2-7|TRBV7-9
CASSLVIRTSGPSSSYEQYF
>TRBJ2-2|TRBV6-5
CASSLASNTGELFF
>TRBJ2-3|TRBV5-1
CASSSWTTLPDGTDTQYF
>TRBJ2-1|TRBV5-1
CASSSGAGADNEQFF
>TRBJ1-4|TRBV7-9
CASSPSTPGASEKLFF
>TRBJ2-3|TRBV9
CASSPSGLAGEAGTQYF
>TRBJ1-1|TRBV18
CASSPPGTGREAFF
>TRBJ2-5|TRBV20-1
CSAGETQYF
>TRBJ2-7|TRBV11-3
CASSPRQQGQTYEQYF
>TRBJ2-5|TRBV20-1
CSAISKREGRQETQYF
>TRBJ2-7|TRBV27
CASSPSLGQNYEQYF
>TRBJ2-5|TRBV7-9
CASSSLGRTVWETQYF
>TRBJ2-5|TRBV13
CASSFRGGAGETQYF
>TRBJ1-1|TRBV6-6
CASSYQVEAFF
>TRBJ2-2|TRBV7-9
CASTAPRGEVHTGELFF
>TRBJ2-1|TRBV28
CASSTGNFGYEQFF
>TRBJ2-4|TRBV7-9
CASSPTEMDRGVKNIQYF
>TRBJ2-7|TRBV7-2
CASSLLAGGYNEQYF
>TRBJ2-7|TRBV20-1
CSARGGYPYEQYF
>TRBJ1-1|TRBV5-5
CASSSNREDTEAFF